This T cell receptor beta chain was obtained from a study of shared clonotypes between healthy human individuals. The naive CD8 population came from CD45RO-negative cells selected for CCR7, without terminally differentiated effector memory CD45RA+ cells. Details on this clone: Its antigen remains unidentified.

Study results and limitations: Sampling covered blood only; tissue repertoires likely differ.

Using immunoSEQ multiplex PCR, the repertoire was profiled, and TCRdb retains in-frame clones only, with some absent. Of about 1.9 million clones listed, over 85% are singletons. The specimen was naive CD8+ T cells from PBMCs. The clonotype comes from a man aged 18 to 29 in good health. Some clones in this sample may be carry-over from other donors' samples.

The CDR3 loop reads CASSDRGQRTPPAEQFF. In nucleotides, the CDR3 is TGCGCCAGCAGTGACCGGGGACAGCGAACACCCCCGGCTGAGCAGTTCTTC. The J gene is TRBJ2-1, the V gene TRBV10-2; TRBD1 matches at 7 bases. This CDR3 spans 17 amino acids. V dropped 3 bases and J dropped 9; count of bases not matched to a gene: 17. Germline values: CDR1 WSHSY, CDR2 SAAADI.